This T cell receptor (beta chain) was sequenced during a study of T cells in Graves' hyperthyroidism and ophthalmopathy. As regards this clonotype: This may be a read error, as it is one base from a much larger clone.

Active moderate-to-severe ophthalmopathy, Clinical Activity Score at least 3, NOSPECS at least 4, under 3 months' duration. Patients were excluded because of uncontrolled infection, other autoimmune disease, pregnancy or lactation. The PBMCs had their origin in 10 ml of fresh peripheral blood. Amplification of TCR beta CDR3 regions was performed using RNA transcripts as template. TCR CDR3 regions were first amplified by RT-PCR with HTBI primers. One entry per CDR3 protein, called by TCRdb with MiXCR from the multiplex PCR reads. The sample shows a few hundred thousand distinct CDR3 sequences, around a sixth of them seen only once. Trimming cost V 0 bases and J 8 bases, with 16 bases left between them. Per the germline V gene, CDR1 is GTSNPN and CDR2 is SVGIG (reference sequence). The CDR3 is 14 amino acids.

This receptor was obtained from a woman aged 40-49 years with Graves' ophthalmopathy. Sequencing used blood. The rearrangement uses TRBV30 and TRBJ1-2, with D hard to call. CDR3 nucleotide sequence: TGTGCCTGGAGTGTACAGACTCCGGGAAGCGGCTACACCTTC. Translated, it gives CAWSVQTPGSGYTF.